This T cell receptor beta chain appears in the sequencing data of a study of regulatory T cells in long-lasting Graves disease. According to the study, TCR beta libraries were built with iRepertoire HTBI primers and CDR3-region Arm-PCR. Original processing notes: Segment identification across samples yielded 55 to 65 TRBV and some 13 TRBJ segments. Each CDR3 protein gets one entry after TCRdb re-called the multiplex PCR reads with MiXCR. It is TCRdb's table, rather than the study itself, that gives the V and J calls and clone size. The repertoire includes 350,000 to 450,000 distinct CDR3 sequences, 21% of them detected once, and approximately 15% sits in the top ten. Regarding time point: persistent/refractory GD, antithyroid drugs over 5 years with positive TRAb. The TCR library was made from RNA extracted from PBMCs. This clonotype was seen many times. The receptor's source is a female donor with Graves disease. The material sequenced was peripheral blood mononuclear cells (PBMCs), taken when the disease was refractory, from a patient treated with antithyroid drugs.

This CDR3 reads CASSSNPWEQYF. In nucleotides, the CDR3 is TGTGCCAGCAGTTCTAATCCATGGGAGCAGTACTTC. The chain has TRBV28 and TRBJ2-7; D unclear. The CDR3 is made up of 12 amino acids. V was trimmed by 4 bases and J by 7 bases, leaving 11 bases between them. CDR1 and CDR2 from the germline V gene are MDHEN and SYDVKM.